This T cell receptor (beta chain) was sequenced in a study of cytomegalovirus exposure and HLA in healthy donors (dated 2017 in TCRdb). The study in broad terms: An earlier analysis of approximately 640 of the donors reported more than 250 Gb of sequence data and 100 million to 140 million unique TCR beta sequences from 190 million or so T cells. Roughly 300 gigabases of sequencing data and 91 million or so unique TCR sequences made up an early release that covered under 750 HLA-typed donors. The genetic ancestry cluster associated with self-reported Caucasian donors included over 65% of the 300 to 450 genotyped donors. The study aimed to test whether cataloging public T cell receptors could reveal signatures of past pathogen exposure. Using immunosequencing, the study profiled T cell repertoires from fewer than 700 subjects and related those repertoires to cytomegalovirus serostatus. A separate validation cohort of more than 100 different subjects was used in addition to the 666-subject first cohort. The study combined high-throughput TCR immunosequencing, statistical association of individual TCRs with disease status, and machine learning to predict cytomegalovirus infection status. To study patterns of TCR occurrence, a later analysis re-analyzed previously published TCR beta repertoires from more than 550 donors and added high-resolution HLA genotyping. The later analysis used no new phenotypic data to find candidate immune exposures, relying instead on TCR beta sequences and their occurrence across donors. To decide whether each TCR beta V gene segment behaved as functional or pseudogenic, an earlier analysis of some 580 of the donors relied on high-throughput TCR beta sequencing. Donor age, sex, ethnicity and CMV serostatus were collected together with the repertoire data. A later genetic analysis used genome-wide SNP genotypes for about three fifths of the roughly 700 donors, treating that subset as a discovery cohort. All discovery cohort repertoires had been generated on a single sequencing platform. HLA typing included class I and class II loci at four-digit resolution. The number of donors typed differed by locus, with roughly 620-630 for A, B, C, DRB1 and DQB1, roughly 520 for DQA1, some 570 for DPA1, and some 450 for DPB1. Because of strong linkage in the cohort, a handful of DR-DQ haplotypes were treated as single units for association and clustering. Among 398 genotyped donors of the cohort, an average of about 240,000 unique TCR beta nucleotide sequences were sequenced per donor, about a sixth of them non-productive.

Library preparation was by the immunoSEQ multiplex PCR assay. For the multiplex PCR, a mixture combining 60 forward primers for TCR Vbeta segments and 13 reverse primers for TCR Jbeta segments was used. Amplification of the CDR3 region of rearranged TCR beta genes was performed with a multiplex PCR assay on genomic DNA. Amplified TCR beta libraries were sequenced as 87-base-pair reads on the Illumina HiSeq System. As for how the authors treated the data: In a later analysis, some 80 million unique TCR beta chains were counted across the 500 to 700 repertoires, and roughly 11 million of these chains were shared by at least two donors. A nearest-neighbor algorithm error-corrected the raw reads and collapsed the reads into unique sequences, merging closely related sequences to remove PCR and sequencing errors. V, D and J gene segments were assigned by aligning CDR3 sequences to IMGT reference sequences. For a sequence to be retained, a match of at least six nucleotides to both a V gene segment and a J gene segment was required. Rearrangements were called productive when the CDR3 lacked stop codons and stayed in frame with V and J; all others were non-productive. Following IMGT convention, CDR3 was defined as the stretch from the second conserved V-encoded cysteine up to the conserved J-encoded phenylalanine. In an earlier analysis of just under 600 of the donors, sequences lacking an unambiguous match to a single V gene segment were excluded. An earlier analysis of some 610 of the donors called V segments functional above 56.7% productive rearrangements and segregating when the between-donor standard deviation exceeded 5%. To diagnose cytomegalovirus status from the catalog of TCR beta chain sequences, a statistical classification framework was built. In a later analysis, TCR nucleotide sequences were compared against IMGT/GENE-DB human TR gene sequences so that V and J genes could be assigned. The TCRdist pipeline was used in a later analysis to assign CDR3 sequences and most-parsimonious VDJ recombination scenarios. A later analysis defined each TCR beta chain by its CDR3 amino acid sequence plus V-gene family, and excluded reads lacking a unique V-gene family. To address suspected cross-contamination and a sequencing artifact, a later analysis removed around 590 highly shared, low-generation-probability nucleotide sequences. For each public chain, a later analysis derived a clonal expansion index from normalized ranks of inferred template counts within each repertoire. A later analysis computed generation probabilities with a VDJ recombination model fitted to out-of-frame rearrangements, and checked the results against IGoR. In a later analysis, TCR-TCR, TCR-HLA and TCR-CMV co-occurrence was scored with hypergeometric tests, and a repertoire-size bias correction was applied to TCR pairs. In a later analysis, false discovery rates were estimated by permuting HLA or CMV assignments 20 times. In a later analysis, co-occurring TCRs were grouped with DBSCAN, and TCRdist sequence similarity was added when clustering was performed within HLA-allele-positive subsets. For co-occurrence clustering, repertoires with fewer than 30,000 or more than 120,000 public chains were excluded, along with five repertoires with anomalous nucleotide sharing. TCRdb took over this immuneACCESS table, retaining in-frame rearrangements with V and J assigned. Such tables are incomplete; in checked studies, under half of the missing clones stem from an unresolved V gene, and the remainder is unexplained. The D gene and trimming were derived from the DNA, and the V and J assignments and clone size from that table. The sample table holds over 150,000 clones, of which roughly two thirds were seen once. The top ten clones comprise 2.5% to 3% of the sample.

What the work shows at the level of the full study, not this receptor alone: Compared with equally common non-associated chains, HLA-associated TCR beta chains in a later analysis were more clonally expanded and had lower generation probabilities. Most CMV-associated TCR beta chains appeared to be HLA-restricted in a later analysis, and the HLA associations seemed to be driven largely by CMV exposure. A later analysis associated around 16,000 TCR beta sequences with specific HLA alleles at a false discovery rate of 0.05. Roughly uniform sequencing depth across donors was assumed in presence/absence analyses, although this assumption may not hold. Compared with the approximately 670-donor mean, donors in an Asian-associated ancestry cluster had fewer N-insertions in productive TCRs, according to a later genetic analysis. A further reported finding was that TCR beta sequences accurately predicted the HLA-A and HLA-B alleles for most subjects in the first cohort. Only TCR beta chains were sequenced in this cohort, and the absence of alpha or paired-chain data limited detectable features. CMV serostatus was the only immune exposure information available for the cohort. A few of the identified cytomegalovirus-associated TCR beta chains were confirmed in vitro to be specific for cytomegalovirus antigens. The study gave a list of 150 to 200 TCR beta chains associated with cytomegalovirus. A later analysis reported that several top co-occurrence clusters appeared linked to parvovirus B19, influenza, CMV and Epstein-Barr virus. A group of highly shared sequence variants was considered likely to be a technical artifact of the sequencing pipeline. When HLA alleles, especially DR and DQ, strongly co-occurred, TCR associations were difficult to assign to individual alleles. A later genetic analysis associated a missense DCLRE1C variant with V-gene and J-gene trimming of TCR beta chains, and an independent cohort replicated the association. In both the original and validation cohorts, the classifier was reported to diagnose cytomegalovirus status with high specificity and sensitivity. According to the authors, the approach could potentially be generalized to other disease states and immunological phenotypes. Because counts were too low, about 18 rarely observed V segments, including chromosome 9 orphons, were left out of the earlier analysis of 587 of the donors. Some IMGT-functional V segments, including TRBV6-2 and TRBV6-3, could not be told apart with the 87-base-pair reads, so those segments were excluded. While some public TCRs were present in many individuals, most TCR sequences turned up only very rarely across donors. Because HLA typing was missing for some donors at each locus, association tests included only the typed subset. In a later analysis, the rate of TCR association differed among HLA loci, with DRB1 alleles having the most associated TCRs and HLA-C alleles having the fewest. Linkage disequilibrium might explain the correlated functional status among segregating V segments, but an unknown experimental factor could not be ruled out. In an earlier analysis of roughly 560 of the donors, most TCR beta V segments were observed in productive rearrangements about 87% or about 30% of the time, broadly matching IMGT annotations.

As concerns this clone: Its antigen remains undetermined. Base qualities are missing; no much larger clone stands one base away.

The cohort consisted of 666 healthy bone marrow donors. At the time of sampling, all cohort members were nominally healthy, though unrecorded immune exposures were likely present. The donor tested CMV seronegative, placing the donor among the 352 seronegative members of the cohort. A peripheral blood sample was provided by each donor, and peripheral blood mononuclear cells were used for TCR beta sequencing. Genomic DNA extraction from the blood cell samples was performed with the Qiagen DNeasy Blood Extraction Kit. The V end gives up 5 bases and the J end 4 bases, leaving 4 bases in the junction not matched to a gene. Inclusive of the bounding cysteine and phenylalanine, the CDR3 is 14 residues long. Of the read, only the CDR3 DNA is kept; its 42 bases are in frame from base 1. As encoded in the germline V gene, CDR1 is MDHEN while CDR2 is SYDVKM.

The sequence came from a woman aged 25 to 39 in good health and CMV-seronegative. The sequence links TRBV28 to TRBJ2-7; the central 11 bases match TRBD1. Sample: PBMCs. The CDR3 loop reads CASSRTGGNYEQYF. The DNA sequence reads TGTGCCAGCAGTAGGACAGGGGGCAATTACGAGCAGTACTTC.